This T cell receptor beta chain was sequenced in a study of blood T cell repertoires in COVID-19. Study-wide context: The samples span acute and convalescent COVID-19 from the United States, Italy and Spain. From T cells, B-cell-depleted T cells, or PBMCs came the material, which was cDNA or gDNA.

The CDR3 length is 14 residues. The J segment lost 10 bases and the V segment lost 1 base, leaving 4 bases of the junction unmatched. Germline CDR1 and CDR2: SNHLY and FYNNEI. As originally analysed: Amplification of reference gene primers provided the estimated nucleated cell counts. Sequencing was performed with immunoSEQ multiplex PCR; in TCRdb, only in-frame clones are kept and a portion is missing. V and J calls and clone size come straight from that table; D and trimming were deduced from the DNA. The data contain hundreds of thousands of clones, approximately 83% of them singletons. V is TRBV2 and J is TRBJ1-6; 7 nucleotides agree with TRBD1. This clonotype originated in a woman aged 25 to 45 who had recovered from COVID-19. Material: peripheral blood. The DNA of the CDR3 is TGTGCCAGCAGTGAAGGAGGGGGCAAATCACCCCTCCACTTT. Protein: CASSEGGGKSPLHF.